This paragraph covers one TCR beta chain sequence. The antigen is not known. Germline trimming cut 0 bases from V and 5 bases from J; bases unmatched to any gene: 4. Germline V gene sequence: CDR1 LNHNV, CDR2 YYDKDF (reference sequence). This CDR3 has 16 amino acids. After template switching added a universal primer site, the resulting cDNA carried unique molecular identifiers. TCRdb used MiXCR to reprocess the 5' RACE reads, holding one entry per CDR3 protein. Counted here are about 300,000 distinct CDR3 sequences, around an eighth occurring once; the ten biggest clones make up around 7.8%. This sample was included in a study of identical twins. Study observations and caveats: Abundant beta clonotypes from cord blood had fewer insertions, unlike memory repertoires, which showed none.

This sample also belongs to another study, concerning yellow fever vaccine responses in identical twins.

The receptor was derived from a woman younger than 35 in good health. The genes are TRBV15 and TRBJ2-3; 11 bases are a match to TRBD2. Input material: CD8+ T cells sorted from blood. The CDR3 loop is CATSREGLADLDTQYF. CDR3 in DNA: TGTGCCACCAGCAGAGAGGGACTAGCGGACTTAGATACGCAGTATTTT.